Listed here are 9 T cell receptor beta chains from one sample, sequenced in a study of blood T cell repertoires in COVID-19. Sequencing was performed with immunoSEQ multiplex PCR; in TCRdb, only in-frame clones are kept and a portion is missing. In the table there are 130,000 to 150,000 clones, around 84% of which are singletons. The sequencing sample was made of peripheral blood. These TCRs come from a human donor in a cohort sampled during active COVID-19.

This clone was counted a single time. The rearrangement joins TRBV9 to TRBJ2-3; 15 positions match TRBD2. The CDR3 is 16 amino acids. After removal of 4 bases from V and 5 bases from J, the junction contained 5 bases not matched to a gene. Germline loops: CDR1 SGDLS, CDR2 YYNGEE. This chain's CDR3 is CASSLRTSGGVDTQYF. The CDR3 nucleotides are TGTGCCAGCAGCCTACGGACTAGCGGGGGGGTAGATACGCAGTATTTT.

This chain connects TRBV12-3 or TRBV12-4 to TRBJ1-2; D ambiguous. Trimming pared 7 bases from V and 4 bases from J, leaving 13 bases between. The CDR3 is 13 residues long. The CDR3 region is CASIKRRSYGYTF. CDR3 DNA: TGTGCCAGCATCAAGAGGAGGTCCTATGGCTACACCTTC.

CDR3 sequence: CASSYSRETEAFF. CDR3 bases: TGTGCCAGCAGTTACTCGAGAGAAACTGAAGCTTTCTTT. The chain has TRBV6-2 or TRBV6-3 and TRBJ1-1; D remains unclear. Germline lookup yields CDR1 MNHEY and CDR2 SVGEGT. The CDR3 runs 13 residues. Trimming removed 0 bases from V and 5 bases from J, with 7 bases in between.

This rearrangement joins TRBV4-3 to TRBJ1-5; D gene unclear. The CDR3 length is 14 residues. CDR1 is LGHNA, CDR2 YSLEER, per germline. Trimming took 0 bases from V and 2 from J, leaving 5 bases between them. CDR3 sequence (DNA): TGCGCCAGCAGCCAAGATCGGGGCAATCAGCCCCAGCATTTT. Translating gives CASSQDRGNQPQHF.

V is TRBV7-8 and J is TRBJ1-2; D ambiguous. Looked up from germline, CDR1 is SGHVS and CDR2 is FQNEAQ. The CDR3 loop spans 12 amino acids. V shed 1 base and J shed 7 bases, with 7 bases lying between them. Written as DNA, the CDR3 is TGTGCCAGCAGCTTAGGGGCCGCTGGCTACACCTTC. As protein: CASSLGAAGYTF.

This sequence joins TRBV5-4 and TRBJ2-2, with 7 bases aligning to TRBD2. CDR3 size: 16 residues. CDR1 SGHNT and CDR2 YYREEE come from the germline V gene (reference sequence). V was pared by 0 bases and J by 5 bases, with 7 bases of the junction left unmatched. Here the CDR3 DNA reads TGTGCCAGCAGCTTGGTTGGCGGGGGAAGGACCGGGGAGCTGTTTTTT. This sequence encodes CASSLVGGGRTGELFF.

The gene calls are TRBV6-6 and TRBJ2-1; D unclear. The V and J ends lost 4 bases and 10 bases respectively, with 8 bases between them. Germline V gives CDR1 MNHNY, CDR2 SVGAGI (reference sequence). The CDR3 covers 11 residues. The CDR3 is CASSLTGEQFF. The DNA for the CDR3 is TGTGCCAGCAGTTTGACTGGAGAGCAGTTCTTC.

V gene TRBV7-3 combines with J gene TRBJ2-5; TRBD2 aligns across 14 bases. Germline CDR1 is SGHTA and CDR2 is FQGTGA. The length of the CDR3 is 16 residues. V lost 2 bases and J lost 5; bases outside the gene matches: 4. For the CDR3, the DNA is TGTGCCAGCAGCTTAGGGACTAGCGGGGGCGGGGAGACCCAGTACTTC. This gives the protein CASSLGTSGGGETQYF.

The chain uses TRBV28 and TRBJ1-5; the D gene is possibly TRBD1 (6 bases). Trimming cost V 6 bases and J 4 bases, with 16 bases left between them. Germline lookup yields CDR1 MDHEN and CDR2 SYDVKM. CDR3 length equals 15 residues. The CDR3 region is CASRFRDTWNQPQHF. For the CDR3, the DNA is TGTGCCAGCAGATTCCGGGACACCTGGAATCAGCCCCAGCATTTT.